This T cell receptor beta chain is from a study of cytomegalovirus exposure and HLA in healthy donors. Germline V lookup: CDR1 SEHNR, CDR2 FQNEAQ (reference sequence). This CDR3 spans 17 amino acids. The V segment lost 5 bases and the J segment 0 bases; nucleotides outside the gene matches: 4. Use of 60 Vbeta and 13 Jbeta primers characterized the PCR. Profiled with immunoSEQ multiplex PCR; TCRdb holds only in-frame clones, not every one. The profile shows about 150,000 clones, over 80% of them singletons. The rearrangement joins TRBV7-9 to TRBJ2-6; 10 bases fit TRBD1. The receptor was derived from a male donor in good health and CMV-seropositive. The sequenced sample was PBMCs. This CDR3 is CASSRTGGSSGANVLTF. For the CDR3, the DNA is TGTGCCAGCAGCCGGACAGGGGGAAGCTCTGGGGCCAACGTCCTGACTTTC.